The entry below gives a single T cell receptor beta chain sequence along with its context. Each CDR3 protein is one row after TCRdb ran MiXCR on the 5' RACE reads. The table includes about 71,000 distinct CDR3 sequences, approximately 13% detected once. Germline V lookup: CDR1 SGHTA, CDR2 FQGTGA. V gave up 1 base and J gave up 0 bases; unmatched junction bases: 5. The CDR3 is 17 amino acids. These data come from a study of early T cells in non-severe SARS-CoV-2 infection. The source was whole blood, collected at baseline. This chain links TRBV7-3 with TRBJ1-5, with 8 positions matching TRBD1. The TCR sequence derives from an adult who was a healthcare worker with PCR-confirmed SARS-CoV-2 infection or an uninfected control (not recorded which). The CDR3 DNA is TGTGCCAGCAGCTTAATAACAGACAGGGGTAGCAATCAGCCCCAGCATTTT. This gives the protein CASSLITDRGSNQPQHF.